This T cell receptor beta chain was captured by sequencing in a study of blood T cell repertoires in COVID-19. The wider study: Specimens from acute and convalescent COVID-19 originated in the United States, Italy and Spain. T cells, B-cell-depleted T cells, or PBMCs provided the cDNA or gDNA that served as material.

Per the original data handling: Amplification of reference gene primers was used by the study to estimate nucleated cell counts. Repertoires were generated with immunoSEQ multiplex PCR, while TCRdb's copy carries only in-frame clones and drops some. The D gene and trimming were derived from the DNA, and the V and J assignments and clone size from that table. The profile shows 80,000 to 100,000 clones, approximately 86% of them singletons. The CDR3 covers 14 residues. V was pared by 6 bases and J by 6 bases, with 12 bases between. The germline V gene encodes CDR1 ENHRY and CDR2 SYGVKD. The sequenced material came from peripheral blood. The rearrangement links TRBV10-3 to TRBJ1-6; maybe TRBD1 (6 bases). This TCR came from a woman of 80 years or more with acute or convalescent COVID-19. CDR3 loop: CAISRDTTNSPLHF. CDR3 DNA: TGTGCCATCAGCCGGGACACGACTAATTCACCCCTCCACTTT.